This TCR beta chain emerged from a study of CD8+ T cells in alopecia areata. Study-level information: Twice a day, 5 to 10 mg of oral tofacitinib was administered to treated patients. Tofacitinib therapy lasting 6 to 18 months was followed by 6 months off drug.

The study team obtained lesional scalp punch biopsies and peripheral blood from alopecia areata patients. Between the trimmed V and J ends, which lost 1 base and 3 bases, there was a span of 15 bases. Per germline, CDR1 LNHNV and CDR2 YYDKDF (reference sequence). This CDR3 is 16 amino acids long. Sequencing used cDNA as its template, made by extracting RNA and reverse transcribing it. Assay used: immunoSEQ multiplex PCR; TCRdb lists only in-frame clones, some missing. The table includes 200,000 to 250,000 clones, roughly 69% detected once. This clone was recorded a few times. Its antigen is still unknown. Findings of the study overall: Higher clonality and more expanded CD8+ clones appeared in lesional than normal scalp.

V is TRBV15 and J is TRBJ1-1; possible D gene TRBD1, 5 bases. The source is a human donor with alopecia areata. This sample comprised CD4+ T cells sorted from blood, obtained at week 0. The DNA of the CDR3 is TGTGCCACCAGCAGAGCATCAGGGATCAGTTACACTGAAGCTTTCTTT. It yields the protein CATSRASGISYTEAFF.